These T cell receptor beta chains were read from a single sample in a study of blood T cell repertoires in COVID-19. The protocol was immunoSEQ multiplex PCR, while the TCRdb copy is restricted to in-frame clones and leaves out a portion. In the table there are 200,000 to 300,000 clones, 80% to 90% of which are singletons. Sequenced: peripheral blood. These receptors originate from a woman older than 75 with COVID-19, enrolled during active disease. The CDR3 runs from the conserved cysteine through the conserved F or W. D genes are given only for firm matches. The size of a clone is reported for some rows only, either as once, few or many, or as a class for expanded clones.

d_gene,abundance,j_gene,v_gene,CDR3aa,CDR3nt
-,-,TRBJ1-6,TRBV12-3/TRBV12-4,CASTVSSPLHF,TGTGCCAGCACCGTGAGCTCACCCCTCCACTTT
TRBD2,-,TRBJ2-3,TRBV30,CAWEAGGVMGTDTQYF,TGTGCCTGGGAGGCGGGAGGAGTTATGGGCACAGATACGCAGTATTTT
-,-,TRBJ2-1,TRBV18,CASSPPIVLSSYNEQFF,TGTGCCAGCTCACCACCTATTGTTCTAAGCTCCTACAATGAGCAGTTCTTC
-,-,TRBJ2-7,TRBV14,CASSQVRFYEQYF,TGTGCCAGCAGCCAAGTGAGGTTCTACGAGCAGTACTTC
-,-,TRBJ2-2,TRBV24-1,CATSGGYTGELFF,TGTGCCACCAGTGGAGGGTACACCGGGGAGCTGTTTTTT
TRBD1,-,TRBJ1-1,TRBV3-1/TRBV3-2,CASSLDSNRGRPAFF,TGTGCCAGCAGCCTCGACTCGAACAGGGGGCGCCCAGCTTTCTTT
-,once,TRBJ1-5,TRBV6-2/TRBV6-3,CASSSQSGQGPQHF,TGTGCCAGCAGTTCCCAGAGTGGTCAGGGGCCCCAGCATTTT
-,-,TRBJ2-1,TRBV3-1/TRBV3-2,CASSPDYRSYNEQFF,TGTGCCAGCAGCCCGGACTACCGCTCCTACAATGAGCAGTTCTTC
TRBD1,-,TRBJ1-1,TRBV27,CASRFGQGVNLNTEAFF,TGTGCCAGCAGATTCGGACAGGGGGTGAACTTGAACACTGAAGCTTTCTTT
TRBD1,many,TRBJ1-2,TRBV19,CASSPNRGYGYTF,TGTGCCAGTAGTCCCAACAGGGGCTATGGCTACACCTTC
-,-,TRBJ2-6,TRBV25-1,CASSGTYSGANVLTF,TGTGCCAGCAGTGGGACATACTCTGGGGCCAACGTCCTGACTTTC
-,few,TRBJ1-1,TRBV5-1,CASKRIGGPVNTEAFF,TGCGCCAGCAAAAGGATAGGGGGTCCGGTGAACACTGAAGCTTTCTTT
-,-,TRBJ1-2,TRBV5-1,CASSGITGYGYTF,TGCGCCAGCAGCGGAATTACAGGGTATGGCTACACCTTC
-,-,TRBJ1-1,TRBV7-3,CASSLRGGSNTEAFF,TGTGCCAGCAGCTTAAGAGGTGGGTCGAACACTGAAGCTTTCTTT
TRBD2,-,TRBJ2-5,TRBV5-1,CASSKIIAGQETQYF,TGCGCCAGCAGCAAAATAATAGCGGGGCAAGAGACCCAGTACTTC
TRBD1,-,TRBJ2-7,TRBV2,CASSRQGLDEQYF,TGTGCCAGCAGTCGACAGGGTTTGGACGAGCAGTACTTC
TRBD1,-,TRBJ1-1,TRBV27,CASSLAAGGTEAFF,TGTGCCAGCAGTTTAGCTGCAGGGGGGACTGAAGCTTTCTTT
-,-,TRBJ2-7,TRBV3-1/TRBV3-2,CASSQEAAGKREQYF,TGTGCCAGCAGCCAAGAGGCGGCAGGGAAAAGGGAGCAGTACTTC
TRBD1,-,TRBJ1-1,TRBV7-9,CASSRYQRQGENTEAFF,TGTGCCAGCAGCCGGTACCAACGACAGGGGGAGAACACTGAAGCTTTCTTT
TRBD2,-,TRBJ2-3,TRBV4-3,CASSQGPVGVERGPRGTQYF,TGCGCCAGCAGCCAAGGCCCCGTCGGCGTGGAGCGGGGACCACGGGGTACGCAGTATTTT
-,-,TRBJ1-4,TRBV5-8,CASSNLGGLRNEKLFF,TGTGCCAGCAGCAACCTGGGGGGTCTGAGGAATGAAAAACTGTTTTTT
-,-,TRBJ1-5,TRBV6-1,CASSETPGQPQHF,TGTGCCAGCAGTGAAACTCCGGGGCAGCCCCAGCATTTT
-,-,TRBJ1-5,TRBV20-1,CSASTFRGVEFNQPQHF,TGCAGTGCTAGTACCTTCAGGGGAGTAGAGTTCAATCAGCCCCAGCATTTT
TRBD1,-,TRBJ1-2,TRBV28,CASSRDSVNYGYTF,TGTGCCAGCAGTCGGGACAGTGTGAACTATGGCTACACCTTC
-,-,TRBJ1-2,TRBV7-9,CASSRGEIGDGYTF,TGTGCCAGCAGCCGCGGTGAGATAGGCGATGGCTACACCTTC
-,-,TRBJ1-1,TRBV6-5,CASSKSGGRNTEAFF,TGTGCCAGCAGTAAAAGTGGGGGGAGAAACACTGAAGCTTTCTTT
TRBD1,-,TRBJ1-5,TRBV7-2,CASSLTGQAQHF,TGTGCCAGCAGCTTAACGGGACAGGCCCAGCATTTT
-,-,TRBJ2-3,TRBV6-6,CASRGPTSRTDTQYF,TGTGCCAGCAGAGGCCCGACAAGCCGCACAGATACGCAGTATTTT
-,once,TRBJ2-3,TRBV19,CASRVQASTDTQYF,TGTGCCAGTAGGGTGCAAGCTAGCACAGATACGCAGTATTTT
-,-,TRBJ1-5,TRBV6-1,CASSEGKGVRNQPQHF,TGTGCCAGCAGTGAAGGGAAAGGGGTGCGCAATCAGCCCCAGCATTTT
TRBD2,-,TRBJ2-1,TRBV11-2,CASSHEVRGGDEQFF,TGTGCCAGCAGCCACGAGGTGCGGGGGGGCGATGAGCAGTTCTTC
TRBD1,-,TRBJ2-5,TRBV5-8,CASSLGDRGQETQYF,TGTGCCAGCAGCTTGGGGGACAGGGGACAAGAGACCCAGTACTTC
-,-,TRBJ1-2,TRBV2,CASSDGVPGLGYTF,TGTGCCAGCAGTGATGGAGTACCGGGACTTGGCTACACCTTC
-,-,TRBJ1-2,TRBV9,CASSAGESLYTF,TGTGCCAGCAGCGCGGGGGAGAGCCTCTACACCTTC
-,-,TRBJ1-1,TRBV4-1,CASSPQGALAEAFF,TGCGCCAGCAGCCCCCAAGGAGCTCTGGCTGAAGCTTTCTTT
TRBD2,-,TRBJ2-1,TRBV14,CASSQLAGGSNNEQFF,TGTGCCAGCAGCCAATTAGCGGGAGGGAGTAACAATGAGCAGTTCTTC
-,-,TRBJ2-5,TRBV10-3,CAISEAGLRGIRGETQYF,TGTGCCATCAGTGAAGCAGGTTTGCGGGGGATCAGGGGCGAGACCCAGTACTTC
-,-,TRBJ2-5,TRBV10-1,CASSDPGLADETQYF,TGCGCCAGCAGTGACCCGGGACTGGCGGACGAGACCCAGTACTTC
-,-,TRBJ1-4,TRBV2,CASSLVVEKLFF,TGTGCCAGCAGTCTTGTTGTAGAAAAACTGTTTTTT
-,-,TRBJ1-5,TRBV3-1/TRBV3-2,CASSQGGGRQPQHF,TGTGCCAGCAGCCAAGGGGGGGGCCGGCAGCCCCAGCATTTT
TRBD2,-,TRBJ2-1,TRBV13,CASRTSGGNEQFF,TGTGCCAGCAGAACTAGCGGGGGGAATGAGCAGTTCTTC
-,-,TRBJ2-3,TRBV6-1,CASSERRAGTDTQYF,TGTGCCAGCAGTGAAAGACGAGCGGGCACAGATACGCAGTATTTT